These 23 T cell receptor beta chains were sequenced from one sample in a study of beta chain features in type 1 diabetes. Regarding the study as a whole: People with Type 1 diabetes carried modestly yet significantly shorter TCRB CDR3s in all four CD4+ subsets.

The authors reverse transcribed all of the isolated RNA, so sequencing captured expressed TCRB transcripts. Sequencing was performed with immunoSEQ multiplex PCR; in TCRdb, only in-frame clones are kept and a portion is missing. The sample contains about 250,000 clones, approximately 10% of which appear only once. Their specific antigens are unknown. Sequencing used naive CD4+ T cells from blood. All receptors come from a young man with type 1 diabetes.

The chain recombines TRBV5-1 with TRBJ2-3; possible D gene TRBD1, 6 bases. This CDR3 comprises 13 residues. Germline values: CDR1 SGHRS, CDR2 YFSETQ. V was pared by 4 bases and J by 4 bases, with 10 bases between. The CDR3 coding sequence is TGCGCCAGCAGCCCCACAGGGTCAGATACGCAGTATTTT. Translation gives CASSPTGSDTQYF.

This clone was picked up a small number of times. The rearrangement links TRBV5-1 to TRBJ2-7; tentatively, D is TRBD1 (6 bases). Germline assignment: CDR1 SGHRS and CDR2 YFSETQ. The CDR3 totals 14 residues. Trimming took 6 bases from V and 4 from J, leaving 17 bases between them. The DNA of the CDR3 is TGCGCCAGCAAAACAGGGCCCTCATTTTACGAGCAGTACTTC. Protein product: CASKTGPSFYEQYF.

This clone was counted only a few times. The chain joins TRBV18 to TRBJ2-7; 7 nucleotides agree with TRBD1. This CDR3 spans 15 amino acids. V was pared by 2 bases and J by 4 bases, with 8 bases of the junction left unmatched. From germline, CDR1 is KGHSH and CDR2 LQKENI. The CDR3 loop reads CASSPKGQWGYEQYF. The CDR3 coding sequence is TGTGCCAGCTCACCAAAGGGACAGTGGGGATACGAGCAGTACTTC. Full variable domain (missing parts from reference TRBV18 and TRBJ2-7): NAGVMQNPRHLVRRRGQEARLRCSPMKGHSHVYWYRQLPEEGLKFMVYLQKENIIDESGMPKERFSAEFPKEGPSILRIQQVVRGDSAAYFCASSPKGQWGYEQYFGPGTRLTVT.

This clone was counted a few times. DNA of the CDR3: TGTGCCAGCAGCCCCTCGGAGGTTCGTGGTACGCAGTATTTT. It codes for CASSPSEVRGTQYF. The chain has TRBV14 and TRBJ2-3; tentatively, D is TRBD2 (5 bases). CDR1 and CDR2 (germline): SGHDN, FVKESK. V was clipped by 4 bases and J by 8 bases, with 16 bases between them. The CDR3 totals 14 residues.

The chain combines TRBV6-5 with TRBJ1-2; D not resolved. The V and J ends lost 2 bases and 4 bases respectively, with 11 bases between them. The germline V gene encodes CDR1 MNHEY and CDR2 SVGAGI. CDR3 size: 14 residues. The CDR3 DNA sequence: TGTGCCAGCAGTTACCCGGGAGAGAGCTATGGCTACACCTTC. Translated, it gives CASSYPGESYGYTF.

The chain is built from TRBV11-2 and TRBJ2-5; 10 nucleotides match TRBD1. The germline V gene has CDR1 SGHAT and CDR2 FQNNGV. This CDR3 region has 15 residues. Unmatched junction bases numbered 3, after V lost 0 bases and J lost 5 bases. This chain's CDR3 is CASSLEDRGWETQYF. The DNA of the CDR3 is TGTGCCAGCAGCTTAGAGGACAGGGGGTGGGAGACCCAGTACTTC.

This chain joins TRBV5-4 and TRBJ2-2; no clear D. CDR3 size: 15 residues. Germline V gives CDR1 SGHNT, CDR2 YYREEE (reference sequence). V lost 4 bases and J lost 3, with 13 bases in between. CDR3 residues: CASSRGVTYTGELFF. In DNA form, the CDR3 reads TGTGCCAGCAGCCGAGGTGTGACTTACACCGGGGAGCTGTTTTTT.

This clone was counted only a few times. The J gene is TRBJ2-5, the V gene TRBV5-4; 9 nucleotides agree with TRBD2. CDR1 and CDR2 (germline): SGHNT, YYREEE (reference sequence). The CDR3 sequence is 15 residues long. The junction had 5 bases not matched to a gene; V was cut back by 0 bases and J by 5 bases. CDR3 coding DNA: TGTGCCAGCAGCTTGGTGCGGGGGGGCCGGGAGACCCAGTACTTC. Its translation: CASSLVRGGRETQYF.

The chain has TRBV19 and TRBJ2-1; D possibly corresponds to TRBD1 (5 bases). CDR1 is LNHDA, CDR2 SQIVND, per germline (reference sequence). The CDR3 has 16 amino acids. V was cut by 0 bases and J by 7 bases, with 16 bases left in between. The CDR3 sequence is CASSIEGSGWANEQFF. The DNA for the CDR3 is TGTGCCAGTAGTATAGAGGGGTCAGGGTGGGCGAATGAGCAGTTCTTC.

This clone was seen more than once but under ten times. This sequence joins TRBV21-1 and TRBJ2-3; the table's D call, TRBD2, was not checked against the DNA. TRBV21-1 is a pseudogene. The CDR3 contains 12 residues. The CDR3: CASSNRTDTQYF. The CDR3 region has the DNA TGTGCCAGCAGCAACCGGACAGATACGCAGTATTTT.

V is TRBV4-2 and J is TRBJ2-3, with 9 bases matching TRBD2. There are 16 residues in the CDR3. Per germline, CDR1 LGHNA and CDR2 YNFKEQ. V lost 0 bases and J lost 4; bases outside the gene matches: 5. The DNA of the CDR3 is TGTGCCAGCAGCCAAGATTGGGCGGGGGGGTCAGATACGCAGTATTTT. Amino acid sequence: CASSQDWAGGSDTQYF.

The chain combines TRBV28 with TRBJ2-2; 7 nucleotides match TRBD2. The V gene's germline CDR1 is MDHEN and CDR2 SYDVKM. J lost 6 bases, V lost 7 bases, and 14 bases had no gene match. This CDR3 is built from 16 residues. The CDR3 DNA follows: TGTGCCAGCACCGGCGGGGGTCCGCTCATCCCCGGGGAGCTGTTTTTT. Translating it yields CASTGGGPLIPGELFF.

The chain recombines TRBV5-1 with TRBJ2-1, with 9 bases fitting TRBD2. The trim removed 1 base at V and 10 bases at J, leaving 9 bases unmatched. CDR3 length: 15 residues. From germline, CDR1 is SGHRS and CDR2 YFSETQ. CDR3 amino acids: CASSLTLAGIQEQFF. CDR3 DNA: TGCGCCAGCAGCTTGACGCTAGCGGGGATTCAAGAGCAGTTCTTC.

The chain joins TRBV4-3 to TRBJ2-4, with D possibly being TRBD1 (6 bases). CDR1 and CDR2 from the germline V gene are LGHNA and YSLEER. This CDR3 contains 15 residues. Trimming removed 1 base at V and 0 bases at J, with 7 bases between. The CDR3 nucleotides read TGCGCCAGCAGCCAAGGGGGGCTAGCCAAAAACATTCAGTACTTC. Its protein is CASSQGGLAKNIQYF.

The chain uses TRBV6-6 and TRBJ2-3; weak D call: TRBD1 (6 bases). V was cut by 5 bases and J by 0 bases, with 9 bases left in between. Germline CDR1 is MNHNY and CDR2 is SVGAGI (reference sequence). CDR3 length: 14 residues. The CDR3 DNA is TGTGCCAGCAGTCGGACAGCTAGCACAGATACGCAGTATTTT. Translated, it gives CASSRTASTDTQYF.

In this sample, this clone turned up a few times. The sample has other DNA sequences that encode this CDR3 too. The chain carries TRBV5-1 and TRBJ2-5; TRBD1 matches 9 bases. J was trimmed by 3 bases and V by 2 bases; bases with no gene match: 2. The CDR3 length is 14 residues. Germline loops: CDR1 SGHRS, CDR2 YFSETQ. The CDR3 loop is CASSFGTGKETQYF. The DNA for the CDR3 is TGCGCCAGCAGCTTCGGGACAGGGAAAGAGACCCAGTACTTC.

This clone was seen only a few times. CDR3: CASRGQGSNSPLHF. CDR3 sequence (DNA): TGTGCCAGCAGGGGACAGGGGAGTAATTCACCCCTCCACTTT. V gene TRBV6-5 combines with J gene TRBJ1-6; 10 bases are shared with TRBD1. V dropped 6 bases and J dropped 6; count of bases not matched to a gene: 2. CDR1 and CDR2 (germline): MNHEY, SVGAGI. The CDR3 has 14 amino acids.

The CDR3 is CASSSGQDGEKLFF. The DNA for the CDR3 is TGCGCCAGCAGCTCGGGACAGGACGGTGAAAAACTGTTTTTT. V gene TRBV5-1 combines with J gene TRBJ1-4; 8 bases are a match to TRBD1. The CDR3 sequence is 14 residues long. V dropped 3 bases and J dropped 7; count of bases not matched to a gene: 5. Germline CDR1 and CDR2: SGHRS and YFSETQ.

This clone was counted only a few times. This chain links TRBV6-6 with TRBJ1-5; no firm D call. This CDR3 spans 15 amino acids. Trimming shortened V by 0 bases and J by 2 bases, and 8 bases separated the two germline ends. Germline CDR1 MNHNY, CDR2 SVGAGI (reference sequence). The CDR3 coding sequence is TGTGCCAGCAGTTACTCGGGAGTGCGCAATCAGCCCCAGCATTTT. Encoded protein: CASSYSGVRNQPQHF.

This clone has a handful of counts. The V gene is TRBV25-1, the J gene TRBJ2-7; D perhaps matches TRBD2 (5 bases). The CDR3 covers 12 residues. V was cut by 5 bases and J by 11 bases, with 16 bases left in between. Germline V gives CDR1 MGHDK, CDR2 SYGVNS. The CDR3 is CASSLGTGAEYF. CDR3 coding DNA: TGTGCCAGCAGTTTAGGCACTGGAGCGGAGTACTTC.

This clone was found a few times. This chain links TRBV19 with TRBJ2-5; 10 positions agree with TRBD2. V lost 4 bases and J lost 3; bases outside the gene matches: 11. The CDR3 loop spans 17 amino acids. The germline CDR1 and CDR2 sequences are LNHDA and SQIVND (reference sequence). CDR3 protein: CASSRLAGARGEETQYF. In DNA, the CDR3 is TGTGCCAGTAGTAGGCTAGCGGGGGCTCGAGGCGAAGAGACCCAGTACTTC.

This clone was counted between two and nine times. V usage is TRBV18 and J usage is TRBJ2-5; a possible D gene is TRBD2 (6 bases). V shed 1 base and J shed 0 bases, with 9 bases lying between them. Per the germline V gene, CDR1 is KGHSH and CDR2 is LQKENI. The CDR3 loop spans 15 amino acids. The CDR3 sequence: CASSPLGTDQETQYF. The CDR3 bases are TGTGCCAGCTCACCACTCGGGACTGACCAAGAGACCCAGTACTTC.

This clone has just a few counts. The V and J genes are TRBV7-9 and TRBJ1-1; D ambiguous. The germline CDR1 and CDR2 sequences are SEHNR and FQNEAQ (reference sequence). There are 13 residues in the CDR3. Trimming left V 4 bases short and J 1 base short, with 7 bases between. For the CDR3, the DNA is TGTGCCAGCAGCTCCATCGGGAACACTGAAGCTTTCTTT. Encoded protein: CASSSIGNTEAFF.